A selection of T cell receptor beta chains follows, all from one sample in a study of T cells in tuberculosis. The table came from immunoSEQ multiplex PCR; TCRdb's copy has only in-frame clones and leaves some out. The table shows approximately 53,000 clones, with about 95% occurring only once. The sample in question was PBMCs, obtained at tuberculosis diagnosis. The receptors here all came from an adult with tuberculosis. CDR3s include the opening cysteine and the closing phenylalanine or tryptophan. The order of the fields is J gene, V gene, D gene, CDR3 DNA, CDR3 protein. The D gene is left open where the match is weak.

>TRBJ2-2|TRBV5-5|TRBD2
TGTGCCAGCAGCCCAACCGGACTAGCGGGGTACACCGGGGAGCTGTTTTTT
CASSPTGLAGYTGELFF
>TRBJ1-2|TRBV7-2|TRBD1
TGTGCCAGCAGCTTAATTCCTCGGACAGGGCGGAACTATGGCTACACCTTC
CASSLIPRTGRNYGYTF
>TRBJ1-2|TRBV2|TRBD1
TGTGCCAGCAGTGAAGTACGCAGGGGGGTTAGCTATGGCTACACCTTC
CASSEVRRGVSYGYTF
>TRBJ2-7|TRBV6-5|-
TGTGCCGCGAGAAGGGGCTCCTACGAGCAGTACTTC
CAARRGSYEQYF
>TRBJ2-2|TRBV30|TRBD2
TGTGCCTGGAGTCCTCTTGGACTAGCGGGATCCGGGGAGCTGTTTTTT
CAWSPLGLAGSGELFF
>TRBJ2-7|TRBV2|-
TGTGCCAGCAAGAGGCTCTTAGCCTCCTACGAGCAGTACTTC
CASKRLLASYEQYF
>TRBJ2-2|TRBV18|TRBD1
TGTGCCAGCTCACCCAAAACAGGGGGCGCGGGCACCGGGGAGCTGTTTTTT
CASSPKTGGAGTGELFF
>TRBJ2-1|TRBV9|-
TGTGCCAGCAGCGTAGGGTGGGAGCCCTACAATGAGCAGTTCTTC
CASSVGWEPYNEQFF
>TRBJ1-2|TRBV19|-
TGTGCCAGTAGCTTAGCAGGGAACTATGGCTACACCTTC
CASSLAGNYGYTF
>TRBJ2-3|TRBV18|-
TGTGCCAGCTCCCTATCCCGGGACTCCCGAGATACGCAGTATTTT
CASSLSRDSRDTQYF
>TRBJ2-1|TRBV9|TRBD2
TGTGCCAGCAGCGGAGCGGGAGGGCAGGTACTCTATGAGCAGTTCTTC
CASSGAGGQVLYEQFF
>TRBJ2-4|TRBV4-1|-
TGCGCCAGCAGCCAAATTGGACTCGCCAAAAACATTCAGTACTTC
CASSQIGLAKNIQYF
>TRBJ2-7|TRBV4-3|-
TGCGCCAGCAGCCAAGATCTCTACTACGAGCAGTACTTC
CASSQDLYYEQYF
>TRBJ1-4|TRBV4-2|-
TGTGCCAGCAGCCAAGAATCGGGTGAAAAACTGTTTTTT
CASSQESGEKLFF
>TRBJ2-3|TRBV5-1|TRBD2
TGCGCCAGCAGCGGCGGGACTAGCGGGGTCCGGAATACGCAGTATTTT
CASSGGTSGVRNTQYF
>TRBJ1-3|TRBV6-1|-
TGTGCCAGCATACCCGGGGGCTCTGGAAACACCATATATTTT
CASIPGGSGNTIYF
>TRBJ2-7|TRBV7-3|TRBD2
TGTGCCAGCAGCTTAGGCTCACCCGGGGGGGAGCAGTACTTC
CASSLGSPGGEQYF
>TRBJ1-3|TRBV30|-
TGTGCCGGCGGCGGAAACACCATATATTTT
CAGGGNTIYF
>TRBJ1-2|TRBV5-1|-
TGCGCCAGCAGCTTGGGAGCGTTGAACAACTATGGCTACACCTTC
CASSLGALNNYGYTF
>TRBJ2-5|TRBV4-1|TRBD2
TGCGCCAGCAGCCAAGTGGGTAGCGGGCGAGAGACCCAGTACTTC
CASSQVGSGRETQYF
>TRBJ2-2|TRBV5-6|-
TGTGCCAGCAGCTTGAGGGGAACGAACACCGGGGAGCTGTTTTTT
CASSLRGTNTGELFF
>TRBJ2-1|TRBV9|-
TGTGCCAGCAGCGTAATGGGGAGCTCCTACAATGAGCAGTTCTTC
CASSVMGSSYNEQFF
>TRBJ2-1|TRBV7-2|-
TGTGCCAGCAGCTTAACGATCTACTCCTACAATGAGCAGTTCTTC
CASSLTIYSYNEQFF
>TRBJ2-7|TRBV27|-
TGTGCCAGCAGTTTCGCAGGGGCCTACGAGCAGTACTTC
CASSFAGAYEQYF
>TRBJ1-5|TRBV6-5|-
TGTGCCAGCAGTTCAACAGGGTTAGGAAGCAATCAGCCCCAGCATTTT
CASSSTGLGSNQPQHF
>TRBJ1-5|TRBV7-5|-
TGTGCCAGAAGCTTAGCCCATAGGACAGGGCGCCATAGCAATCAGCCCCAGCATTTT
CARSLAHRTGRHSNQPQHF
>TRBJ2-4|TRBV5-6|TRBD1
TGTGCCAGCAGCGAGACAGGGATCAAAAACATTCAGTACTTC
CASSETGIKNIQYF
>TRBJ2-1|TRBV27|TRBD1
TGTGCCAGCACCACCCACGGACAGGTTCCAAATGAGCAGTTCTTC
CASTTHGQVPNEQFF